This record concerns one TCR beta chain sequence. CDR3 length equals 15 residues. The V and J ends lost 5 bases and 0 bases respectively, with 16 bases between them. CDR1 and CDR2 (germline): GTSNPN, SVGIG (reference sequence). This entry comes from a study of blood T cell repertoires in COVID-19. Overall study context: Italy, Spain and the United States were the sources of the convalescent and acute COVID-19 samples. T cells, B-cell-depleted T cells, or PBMCs supplied cDNA or gDNA.

Recruited during active infection, patients (from Seattle) were subsequently followed longitudinally. TCRdb's copy holds only in-frame clones and misses some; the assay was immunoSEQ multiplex PCR. The data show around 440,000 clones, with about 91% seen just once and roughly 12% held by the top ten. The source is a woman between 45 and 60 years old with COVID-19, enrolled during active disease. The specimen was peripheral blood. This chain uses TRBV30 with TRBJ1-2; D remains ambiguous. The CDR3 protein is CAWSLGAATNYGYTF. As DNA, the CDR3 is TGTGCCTGGTCCCTAGGAGCAGCCACTAACTATGGCTACACCTTC.